The rows below give T cell receptor beta chains drawn from one sample of a study of blood T cell repertoires in COVID-19. Using immunoSEQ multiplex PCR, the repertoire was profiled, and TCRdb retains in-frame clones only, with some absent. The sample has about 260,000 clones; more than 85% are singletons. The material sequenced was peripheral blood. The source of these receptors is a woman aged 55-69 years with COVID-19, enrolled during active disease. Each CDR3 is given with its conserved first and last residue. D genes are given only for firm matches. Only part of the rows carry a size: once, few, many, or a class if the clone is expanded.

TGTGCCAGCAGACAAGACCTCAGCGGGAGTAAGACCCAGTACTTC CASRQDLSGSKTQYF TRBV6-5 . TRBJ2-5 TRBD2
TGTGCCAGCAGAAGCGGACAGGGGTCCTCCTACGAGCAGTACTTC CASRSGQGSSYEQYF TRBV5-8 . TRBJ2-7 TRBD1
TGCGCCAGCAGCTTGTCGGGTACCCCTTACGAGCAGTACTTC CASSLSGTPYEQYF TRBV5-1 . TRBJ2-7 .
TGCAGCGTCGACAGGGGAGGTGACGAGCAGTACTTC CSVDRGGDEQYF TRBV29-1 . TRBJ2-7 TRBD1
TGTGCCAGCAGTCCCGTCCTGTTACCGGGACATGAGTACTTC CASSPVLLPGHEYF TRBV6-2/TRBV6-3 . TRBJ2-7 .
TGTGCCAGCAGTGAATACGGACAGGGGAAGGCCGGGGAGCTGTTTTTT CASSEYGQGKAGELFF TRBV25-1 once TRBJ2-2 TRBD1
TGTGCCAGCAGCTTACGCAGGGGGCAGAATGAGCAATTCTTC CASSLRRGQNEQFF TRBV5-4 . TRBJ2-1 TRBD1
TGTGCCAGCAGCCCCCCTATGCAGGGTGGCGAGCAGTACTTC CASSPPMQGGEQYF TRBV6-2/TRBV6-3 . TRBJ2-7 .
TGTGCCAGCAGCTTAGATGGGCTAGCGGGAGGGGGCGAGCAGTACTTC CASSLDGLAGGGEQYF TRBV7-9 few TRBJ2-7 TRBD2
TGTGCCAGCAGTTTACTGTTTTCACCCCTCCACTTT CASSLLFSPLHF TRBV28 . TRBJ1-6 .
TGCGCCAGCAGCTTCGGGAGGGGGGGGAGCTACTACGAGCAGTACTTC CASSFGRGGSYYEQYF TRBV5-1 . TRBJ2-7 TRBD2
TGTGCCAGCAGTGATTCACGGGGGTCTCAGCCCCAGCATTTT CASSDSRGSQPQHF TRBV2 . TRBJ1-5 .
TGTGCCAGCAGCGTGTTCAATAGCGGGAGGGCGAACACCGGGGAGCTGTTTTTT CASSVFNSGRANTGELFF TRBV9 once TRBJ2-2 TRBD2
TGTGCCAGCAGCATAGCGGGAGGGCCCTACGAGCAGTACTTC CASSIAGGPYEQYF TRBV5-5 once TRBJ2-7 TRBD2
TGTGTCAGAAGCTTAGCCCCTTTTAGCTTCTACGAGCAGTACTTC CVRSLAPFSFYEQYF TRBV7-5 . TRBJ2-7 .
TGTGCCAGCAGCCCCTCGGGACAGGGCTTAGCTAACTATGGCTACACCTTC CASSPSGQGLANYGYTF TRBV28 . TRBJ1-2 TRBD1
TGCGCCAGCAGCCAAGCAGCGGCGGCTGAAGCTTTCTTT CASSQAAAAEAFF TRBV4-3 . TRBJ1-1 .
TGTGCCAGTGGTGGACAGGGCGGTTACAATGAGCAGTTCTTC CASGGQGGYNEQFF TRBV3-1/TRBV3-2 . TRBJ2-1 TRBD1
TGTGCCAGCAGCGGTAGCGGGAGGGCCTCCTACGAGCAGTACTTC CASSGSGRASYEQYF TRBV2 . TRBJ2-7 TRBD2
TGTGCCAGCAGCTCTCCCAGGACAGTCAGCTCCTACAATGAGCAGTTCTTC CASSSPRTVSSYNEQFF TRBV5-6 . TRBJ2-1 .
TGTGCCAGCAGCGAGGGACTAGCGGGAGCGTTGTCCTACGAGCAGTACTTC CASSEGLAGALSYEQYF TRBV9 . TRBJ2-7 TRBD2
TGCGCCAGCCGTAGCGGGAGGGCCGTCGGGGAGCTGTTTTTT CASRSGRAVGELFF TRBV10-1 . TRBJ2-2 TRBD2
TGTGCCAGCAGCTTAGACGGGGTGAGCAATCAGCCCCAGCATTTT CASSLDGVSNQPQHF TRBV7-3 . TRBJ1-5 .
TGTGCCAGTAGACCCCCCGACAGGGGGCGCGGATACTATGGCTACACCTTC CASRPPDRGRGYYGYTF TRBV19 . TRBJ1-2 TRBD1
TGTGCCAGCAGCCGACACGCAGTAGAGACCCAGTACTTC CASSRHAVETQYF TRBV14 . TRBJ2-5 .
TGCGCCAGCAGCTTGGTAGCGGGAGTGTACAGGTCCAACTCCTACGAGCAGTACTTC CASSLVAGVYRSNSYEQYF TRBV5-1 . TRBJ2-7 TRBD2
TGTGCCAGCAGCGTAGACACATACTATGGCTACACCTTC CASSVDTYYGYTF TRBV9 few TRBJ1-2 .
TGTGCCAGCACGGTGGGAGGAAGATACGAGCAGTACTTC CASTVGGRYEQYF TRBV3-1/TRBV3-2 . TRBJ2-7 .
TGTGCCAGCAGCTTAGATACGGGGTACAATGAGCAGTTCTTC CASSLDTGYNEQFF TRBV7-9 . TRBJ2-1 .
TGTGCCAGCAGCTTAGCCGCTGGAAACACCATATATTTT CASSLAAGNTIYF TRBV7-8 . TRBJ1-3 .
TGCAGCGTTACCAGGGGGCCGGGCACTGAAGCTTTCTTT CSVTRGPGTEAFF TRBV29-1 . TRBJ1-1 TRBD1
TGCGCCAGCAGCTTTGAAGGAGGGACAGATACGCAGTATTTT CASSFEGGTDTQYF TRBV5-1 . TRBJ2-3 .
TGTGCCAGCAGCCTAGGCGTAGATACGCAGTATTTT CASSLGVDTQYF TRBV7-9 . TRBJ2-3 .
TGTGCCAGTAGCGGGAGCTCCTACAATGAGCAGTTCTTC CASSGSSYNEQFF TRBV19 . TRBJ2-1 .
TGTGCCAGCAGTCCTCAGGGGGGAGATGAAAAACTGTTTTTT CASSPQGGDEKLFF TRBV6-5 . TRBJ1-4 TRBD1
TGTGCCAGCAGTTTCCGCAATGAGCAGTTCTTC CASSFRNEQFF TRBV27 once TRBJ2-1 .
TGTGCCACCAGTGCTCCGGGACAGGGGAACAATGAGCAGTTCTTC CATSAPGQGNNEQFF TRBV24-1 . TRBJ2-1 TRBD1
TGCGCCAGCAGCCCGGAATCGGGATGGGACGAGCAGTACTTC CASSPESGWDEQYF TRBV5-1 once TRBJ2-7 .
TGTGCCAGTAGCCCGTTGGGACAGGGGCAAGAGACCCAGTACTTC CASSPLGQGQETQYF TRBV19 . TRBJ2-5 TRBD1
TGTGCCTGGAGTGTATACGCTAGCTCTGGAAACACCATATATTTT CAWSVYASSGNTIYF TRBV30 . TRBJ1-3 .
TGTGCCAGCAGCGTAGGCCAGGGCACTGAAGCTTTCTTT CASSVGQGTEAFF TRBV9 . TRBJ1-1 .
TGTGCCAGCAGCCAAGACCAGTATGAAGGCTACACCTTC CASSQDQYEGYTF TRBV3-1/TRBV3-2 . TRBJ1-2 .
TGTGCCAGCAGCTTACCGGCGGGAGAGCAGTTCTTC CASSLPAGEQFF TRBV7-9 . TRBJ2-1 .
TGTGCCAGTAGGACCTCGGTGACAGGGGCTTTCACTGAAGCTTTCTTT CASRTSVTGAFTEAFF TRBV19 . TRBJ1-1 TRBD1
TGCGCCAGCAGCCAATACATTGTTGGCCCCGGACGGGGGTTCAACTATGGCTACACCTTC CASSQYIVGPGRGFNYGYTF TRBV4-1 . TRBJ1-2 .
TGTGCCAGCAGCCCCACCGGGGGGCAGGGGACCCAGTACTTC CASSPTGGQGTQYF TRBV7-3 . TRBJ2-5 .
TGTGCCAGCAGTTTTCTAGCGGGAGGAGTTGAGACCCAGTACTTC CASSFLAGGVETQYF TRBV28 . TRBJ2-5 TRBD2
TGTGCCAGCAGTTACTCCCCCGGGGTCCTTCAAGGTGAAGCTTTCTTT CASSYSPGVLQGEAFF TRBV6-5 . TRBJ1-1 .
TGTGCCAGCAGCAGACGGGGGGGTTTCTCCTACGAGCAGTACTTC CASSRRGGFSYEQYF TRBV28 . TRBJ2-7 TRBD2
TGTGCCAGCAGCTTAGACCCCCAGGCAGATACGCAGTATTTT CASSLDPQADTQYF TRBV11-3 . TRBJ2-3 .
TGTGCCAGCAGTTACGAGACTAGCGGATTTGGGCAGTTCTTC CASSYETSGFGQFF TRBV6-2/TRBV6-3 . TRBJ2-1 TRBD2
TGCAGCGTAAAGACAGGCGGAAGCAATCAGCCCCAGCATTTT CSVKTGGSNQPQHF TRBV29-1 . TRBJ1-5 .
TGTGCCAGCAGCCACTCTGCAGTATCAGGCTACACCTTC CASSHSAVSGYTF TRBV3-1/TRBV3-2 . TRBJ1-2 .
TGTGCCATCAGTGGGACGCGGGGCAGGGTAGGGGAGACCCAGTACTTC CAISGTRGRVGETQYF TRBV10-3 . TRBJ2-5 .
TGCAGTGCTAGTTTAACTAGCGGAGCAGGGAATGAGCAGTTCTTC CSASLTSGAGNEQFF TRBV20-1 once TRBJ2-1 TRBD2
TGTGCCAGCAGCTTGGGTCTAGCGGGAAGGTACGAGCAGTACTTC CASSLGLAGRYEQYF TRBV7-9 . TRBJ2-7 TRBD2
TGTGCCAGCATCGAACGGACAGGGGTAGGGGCAACTAATGAAAAACTGTTTTTT CASIERTGVGATNEKLFF TRBV2 . TRBJ1-4 TRBD1
TGTGCCAGCAGCTTGCCCGGGACAGGGGCCACTGAAGCTTTCTTT CASSLPGTGATEAFF TRBV5-6 . TRBJ1-1 TRBD1
TGTGCCAGCAGCTTAGGGGACAGGGTGCCCTACGAGCAGTACTTC CASSLGDRVPYEQYF TRBV11-2 . TRBJ2-7 TRBD1